The present T cell receptor beta chain was sequenced within a study of cytomegalovirus exposure and HLA in healthy donors. Study-wide background: About 85 million unique TCR sequences came from HLA-typed donors in an early release.

The PCR employed 60 Vbeta primers together with 13 Jbeta primers. Sequencing was performed with immunoSEQ multiplex PCR; in TCRdb, only in-frame clones are kept and a portion is missing. The data hold more than 85,000 clones, with about 80% observed a single time. The study sampled nominally healthy donors, though unrecorded immune exposures were likely. For this clone: Its cognate antigen is unknown. At one end, the junction sequence differs from germline, possibly due to a read error.

Study observations and caveats: The listing of 150 to 200 TCR beta chains classed them as cytomegalovirus-associated. V- and J-gene trimming in TCR beta was tied to a missense DCLRE1C variant by an analysis performed later.

Germline assignment: CDR1 LNHDA and CDR2 SQIVND (reference sequence). The CDR3 is 13 amino acids. This TCR derives from a man aged 40-55 years in good health and CMV-seronegative. Sequencing used PBMCs. This rearrangement joins TRBV19 to TRBJ1-2; D is undetermined. CDR3 sequence reads: CASSISGNYGHTF. DNA for the CDR3: TGTGCCAGTAGTATATCGGGGAACTATGGCCACACCTTC. The variable domain in full, completed from reference TRBV19 and TRBJ1-2, reads DGGITQSPKYLFRKEGQNVTLSCEQNLNHDAMYWYRQDPGQGLRLIYYSQIVNDFQKGDIAEGYSVSREKKESFPLTVTSAQKNPTAFYLCASSISGNYGHTFGSGTRLTVV.